Listed below are T cell receptor beta chains from one sample, sequenced in a study of cytomegalovirus exposure and HLA in healthy donors. The assay was immunoSEQ multiplex PCR, and TCRdb's table has in-frame clones only and misses some. The table for this sample gives about 210,000 clones. Sequencing was carried out using PBMCs. These receptors originate from a woman younger than 45 in good health and CMV-seropositive. Each CDR3 is given with its conserved first and last residue. A D gene is named only where the DNA matches it firmly.

j_call cdr3_length d_call v_call cdr3_nt cdr3_aa
TRBJ2-7 13 . TRBV5-8 TGTGCCAGCACCCCAGTCCCCGCCTACGAGCAGTACTTC CASTPVPAYEQYF
TRBJ1-1 15 . TRBV6-1 TGTGCCAGCAGTGCCTTCCAAGAGAAGAACACTGAAGCTTTCTTT CASSAFQEKNTEAFF
TRBJ2-7 14 . TRBV2 TGTGCCATCCCAGGGTACCGCGGGGCCTACGAGCAGTACTTC CAIPGYRGAYEQYF
TRBJ1-1 15 TRBD1 TRBV5-1 TGCGCCAGCAGCTTCCTTTCAGGGGGCGGCACTGAAGCTTTCTTT CASSFLSGGGTEAFF
TRBJ1-1 14 . TRBV5-5 TGTGCCAGCAGCTTTAGAGAAGGGAGAACTGAAGCTTTCTTT CASSFREGRTEAFF
TRBJ1-6 15 . TRBV5-1 TGCGCCAGCAGCTTGGCCTGGACAGTTAATTCACCCCTCCACTTT CASSLAWTVNSPLHF
TRBJ1-1 13 TRBD1 TRBV6-6 TGTGCCAGCAGCCCACAGGGGGGCACTGAAGCTTTCTTT CASSPQGGTEAFF
TRBJ2-7 14 TRBD1 TRBV11-3 TGTGCCAGCAGCCCGGACAGGAGCTCCTACGAGCAGTACTTC CASSPDRSSYEQYF
TRBJ2-7 15 TRBD1 TRBV5-1 TGCGCCAGCAGCTTGGGGGACAGGGTTACCTACGAGCAGTACTTC CASSLGDRVTYEQYF
TRBJ1-1 14 . TRBV9 TGTGCCAGCAGCGTAGAAGCCCAGAACACTGAAGCTTTCTTT CASSVEAQNTEAFF
TRBJ2-5 16 TRBD1 TRBV5-4 TGTGCCAGCAGCAGCCAGACAGGGGGTATGGGAGAGACCCAGTACTTC CASSSQTGGMGETQYF
TRBJ2-7 15 . TRBV14 TGTGCCAGCAGCCAAGACCAGGCCAGGGTGGGCGAGCAGTACTTC CASSQDQARVGEQYF
TRBJ2-1 13 TRBD1 TRBV5-1 TGCGCCAGCAGCTTCGGACAGGGCAATGAGCAGTTCTTC CASSFGQGNEQFF
TRBJ1-2 12 TRBD1 TRBV29-1 TGCAGCGGGACAGGGGCCAACTATGGCTACACCTTC CSGTGANYGYTF
TRBJ1-4 15 . TRBV10-1 TGCGCCAGCAGTGAACTAACAGGGCGTGGAGAAAAACTGTTTTTT CASSELTGRGEKLFF
TRBJ1-6 14 TRBD1 TRBV5-1 TGCGCCAGCAGCCGGGGACAGGGGAATTCACCCCTCCACTTT CASSRGQGNSPLHF
TRBJ1-2 12 . TRBV29-1 TGCAGCGCTGGACAGACTAACTATGGCTACACCTTC CSAGQTNYGYTF
TRBJ1-1 13 . TRBV10-2 TGCGCCAGCAGATCAGGGTCGGACACTGAAGCTTTCTTT CASRSGSDTEAFF
TRBJ2-7 17 TRBD2 TRBV10-1 TGCGCCAGAGGGACTAGCGGGAGTCCTAAGGCGGTCTACGAGCAGTACTTC CARGTSGSPKAVYEQYF
TRBJ1-6 13 . TRBV29-1 TGCAGCGTTAGAACACAGGAGAATTCACCCCTCCACTTT CSVRTQENSPLHF
TRBJ2-2 20 . TRBV5-8 TGTGCCAGCAGCTTAGGAGGGGGCAGCGGCGCCCACCCGAACACCGGGGAGCTGTTTTTT CASSLGGGSGAHPNTGELFF
TRBJ1-2 15 TRBD1 TRBV7-9 TGTGCCAGCAGCTTGACAGGGTCTAGGGGCTATGGCTACACCTTC CASSLTGSRGYGYTF
TRBJ2-7 13 TRBD2 TRBV6-1 TGTGCCAGCAGTGCTACTAGCGTCTACGAGCAGTACTTC CASSATSVYEQYF
TRBJ2-3 14 . TRBV10-3 TGTGCACGCTCCGCCGGGGGAAGCACAGATACGCAGTATTTT CARSAGGSTDTQYF
TRBJ1-2 14 TRBD1 TRBV11-2 TGTGCCAGCAGCGTAGACAGGGGCAACTATGGCTACACCTTC CASSVDRGNYGYTF
TRBJ2-1 16 TRBD2 TRBV6-1 TGTGCCAGCAGTGACGATAGCGGGAGCCCAGAAAATGAGCAGTTCTTC CASSDDSGSPENEQFF
TRBJ1-1 13 . TRBV5-1 TGCGCCAGCAGGAGACAGGAGAACACTGAAGCTTTCTTT CASRRQENTEAFF